This T cell receptor (beta chain) was profiled in a study of cytomegalovirus exposure and HLA in healthy donors. Study observations and caveats: The listing of 150 to 200 TCR beta chains classed them as cytomegalovirus-associated. Researchers reported in a later analysis that a missense DCLRE1C variant was tied to TCR beta V- and J-gene trimming.

13 Jbeta primers and 60 Vbeta primers were used for the PCR. Method: immunoSEQ multiplex PCR; TCRdb's copy keeps in-frame clones and lacks some. The repertoire has under 200,000 clones, 77% of them found once; the top ten carry over 2%. The donors were healthy bone marrow donors. Notes on this clone: The antigen remains undetermined.

V was clipped by 3 bases and J by 5 bases, with 16 bases between them. The CDR3 has 15 residues. Germline V gene sequence: CDR1 LGHNA, CDR2 YSLEER. This receptor was obtained from a woman aged 40 to 55 in good health and CMV-seropositive. Material for sequencing was PBMCs. This rearrangement joins TRBV4-3 to TRBJ1-1; D gene unclear. The CDR3 reads CASSHVGGRRTEAFF. For the CDR3, the DNA is TGCGCCAGCAGCCACGTCGGAGGCAGGCGAACTGAAGCTTTCTTT.